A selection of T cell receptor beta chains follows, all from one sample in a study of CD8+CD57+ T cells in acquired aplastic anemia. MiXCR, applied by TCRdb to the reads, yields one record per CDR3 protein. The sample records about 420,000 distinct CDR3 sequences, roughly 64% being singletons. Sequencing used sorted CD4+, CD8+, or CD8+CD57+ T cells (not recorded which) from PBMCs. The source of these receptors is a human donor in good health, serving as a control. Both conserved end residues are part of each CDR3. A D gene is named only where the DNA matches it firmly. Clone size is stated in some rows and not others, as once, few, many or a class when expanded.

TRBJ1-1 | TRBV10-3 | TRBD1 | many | CAISARTGEETEAFF | TGTGCCATCAGTGCTCGGACAGGGGAGGAAACTGAAGCTTTCTTT
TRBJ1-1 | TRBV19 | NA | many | CASRESAYTEAFF | TGTGCCAGTAGAGAATCGGCGTACACTGAAGCTTTCTTT
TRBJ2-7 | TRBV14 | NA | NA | CASSHGREHGYTYF | TGTGCCAGCAGCCACGGCAGGGAACATGGCTACACCTACTTC
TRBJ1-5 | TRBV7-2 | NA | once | CASSSFADQPQHF | TGTGCCAGCAGCTCATTCGCAGACCAGCCCCAGCATTTT
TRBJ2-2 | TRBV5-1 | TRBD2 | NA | CASSLAGGNNGELFF | TGCGCCAGCAGCTTAGCGGGAGGGAACAACGGGGAGCTGTTTTTT
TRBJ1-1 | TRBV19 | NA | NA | CASRRETTANTEAFF | TGTGCCAGTAGAAGAGAAACCACTGCGAACACTGAAGCTTTCTTT
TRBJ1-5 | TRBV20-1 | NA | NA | CSAIGEASAQHF | TGCAGTGCTATCGGCGAGGCTTCTGCGCAGCATTTT
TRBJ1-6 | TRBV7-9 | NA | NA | CASSLPQINSPLHF | TGTGCCAGCAGCTTGCCTCAGATTAATTCACCCCTCCACTTT
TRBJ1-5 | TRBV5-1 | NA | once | CASTEVGGSTQPQHF | TGCGCCAGCACCGAAGTCGGGGGGAGCACGCAGCCCCAGCATTTT
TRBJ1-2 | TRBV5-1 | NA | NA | CASSQYSNGDGYTF | TGCGCCAGCAGCCAATACTCAAACGGGGACGGCTACACCTTC
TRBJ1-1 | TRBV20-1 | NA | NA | CSARAASGVTEAFF | TGCAGTGCTCGAGCTGCGAGCGGCGTGACTGAAGCTTTCTTT
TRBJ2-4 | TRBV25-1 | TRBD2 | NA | CASSGRLAGEENIQYF | TGTGCCAGCAGTGGGCGACTAGCGGGAGAGGAAAACATTCAGTACTTC
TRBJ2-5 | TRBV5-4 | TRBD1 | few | CASSLNSGGQETQYF | TGTGCCAGCAGCTTGAATTCAGGGGGCCAAGAGACCCAGTACTTC
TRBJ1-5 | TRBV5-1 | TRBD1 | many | CASSLGTGGKGNQPQHF | TGCGCCAGCAGCTTAGGGACAGGGGGAAAGGGCAATCAGCCCCAGCATTTT
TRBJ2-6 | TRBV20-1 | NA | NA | CSARGRRGSYVLTF | TGCAGCGCTAGAGGGCGGAGGGGTAGTTACGTCCTGACTTTC
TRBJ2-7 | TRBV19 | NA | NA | CASSIRERGDEHYF | TGTGCCAGTAGTATCCGGGAGAGGGGAGACGAGCACTACTTC
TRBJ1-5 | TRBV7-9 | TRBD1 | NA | CATSQGGSRNQPQHF | TGTGCCACCAGCCAGGGGGGGTCCAGAAATCAGCCCCAGCATTTT